This T cell receptor beta chain was sequenced during a study of blood T cell repertoires in COVID-19. Study overall: From the United States, Italy and Spain came samples of acute and convalescent COVID-19. Sample material is recorded as cDNA or gDNA derived from T cells, B-cell-depleted T cells, or PBMCs.

CDR1 is MDHEN, CDR2 SYDVKM, per germline. The CDR3 runs to 15 residues. J was trimmed by 2 bases and V by 6 bases; bases with no gene match: 8. Study processing details: The assay estimated nucleated cells by amplifying reference gene primers. The assay was immunoSEQ multiplex PCR, and TCRdb's table has in-frame clones only and misses some. The V and J calls and clone size were taken over from that table, and D and trimming were inferred from the DNA. Of roughly 190,000 clones in the sample, 70% to 80% were seen once. In the case of this clone: At the DNA level, this CDR3 is encoded by other sequences in the same sample as well.

Input material: peripheral blood. The rearrangement joins TRBV28 to TRBJ1-1, with TRBD1 matching over 8 bases. The clonotype was recovered from a woman in her forties or fifties with active or convalescent COVID-19. Here the CDR3 reads CASSPRQGRNTEAFF. CDR3 in DNA: TGTGCCAGCAGCCCCAGACAGGGGAGAAACACTGAAGCTTTCTTT.